This is a list of T cell receptor beta chains from one sample in a study of cytomegalovirus exposure and HLA in healthy donors. This table comes from immunoSEQ multiplex PCR, and its TCRdb copy is limited to in-frame clones, with some not included. Here the sample spans 100,000 or so clones, about three quarters being singletons. Material for sequencing was PBMCs. The receptors were sampled from a male donor in good health and CMV-seropositive. The CDR3 runs from the conserved cysteine through the conserved F or W. The order of the fields is J gene, clone size, D gene, V gene, CDR3 protein, CDR3 DNA. D genes are given only for firm matches. Clone size appears in some rows only: once, few, many, or a class for an expanded clone.

j_call: TRBJ2-7
clone_size: -
d_call: TRBD1
v_call: TRBV29-1
cdr3_aa: CSVWDRGGEQYF
cdr3_nt: TGCAGCGTTTGGGACAGGGGGGGCGAGCAGTACTTC

j_call: TRBJ1-2
clone_size: -
d_call: TRBD1
v_call: TRBV10-3
cdr3_aa: CAISDGTGVFYGYTF
cdr3_nt: TGTGCCATCAGTGACGGGACAGGGGTTTTCTATGGCTACACCTTC

j_call: TRBJ1-2
clone_size: -
d_call: TRBD1
v_call: TRBV29-1
cdr3_aa: CSVDFETGGGYTF
cdr3_nt: TGCAGCGTTGACTTTGAGACAGGGGGTGGCTACACCTTC

j_call: TRBJ1-3
clone_size: -
d_call: -
v_call: TRBV7-8
cdr3_aa: CASRRGRDSGNTIYF
cdr3_nt: TGTGCCAGCAGAAGAGGCAGGGACTCTGGAAACACCATATATTTT

j_call: TRBJ2-7
clone_size: -
d_call: -
v_call: TRBV4-2
cdr3_aa: CASSPSQTRGEQYF
cdr3_nt: TGTGCCAGCAGCCCCTCGCAGACGAGAGGCGAGCAGTACTTC

j_call: TRBJ2-1
clone_size: -
d_call: -
v_call: TRBV27
cdr3_aa: CASSEGDNEQFF
cdr3_nt: TGTGCCAGCAGTGAGGGGGACAATGAGCAGTTCTTC

j_call: TRBJ1-1
clone_size: once
d_call: -
v_call: TRBV27
cdr3_aa: CASSFGQLNTEAFF
cdr3_nt: TGTGCCAGCAGTTTTGGGCAGTTAAACACTGAAGCTTTCTTT

j_call: TRBJ1-1
clone_size: few
d_call: -
v_call: TRBV21-1
cdr3_aa: CASTGGTEAFF
cdr3_nt: TGTGCCAGCACAGGGGGAACTGAAGCTTTCTTT

j_call: TRBJ2-3
clone_size: -
d_call: -
v_call: TRBV30
cdr3_aa: CAWGTGGGGSTDTQYF
cdr3_nt: TGTGCCTGGGGGACTGGTGGTGGGGGAAGCACAGATACGCAGTATTTT

j_call: TRBJ2-3
clone_size: -
d_call: TRBD1
v_call: TRBV5-1
cdr3_aa: CASSLGDRDLYF
cdr3_nt: TGCGCCAGCAGCTTGGGGGACAGGGATTTGTATTTT

j_call: TRBJ2-7
clone_size: -
d_call: -
v_call: TRBV2
cdr3_aa: CASSENLGRSRGEQYF
cdr3_nt: TGTGCCAGCAGTGAAAATTTGGGCCGTTCCAGGGGCGAGCAGTACTTC

j_call: TRBJ2-5
clone_size: few
d_call: TRBD2
v_call: TRBV5-1
cdr3_aa: CASSAGRSSGGADGRETQYF
cdr3_nt: TGCGCCAGCAGCGCTGGTAGGAGTAGCGGGGGTGCCGACGGTCGAGAGACCCAGTACTTC

j_call: TRBJ2-1
clone_size: -
d_call: -
v_call: TRBV5-4
cdr3_aa: CASSQGGPGGGSYNEQFF
cdr3_nt: TGTGCCAGCAGCCAGGGGGGCCCGGGGGGGGGCTCCTACAATGAGCAGTTCTTC

j_call: TRBJ1-2
clone_size: few
d_call: TRBD1
v_call: TRBV6-6
cdr3_aa: CASTGTGDTNYGYTF
cdr3_nt: TGTGCCAGTACCGGGACAGGGGACACTAACTATGGCTACACCTTC

j_call: TRBJ2-5
clone_size: -
d_call: TRBD2
v_call: TRBV5-1
cdr3_aa: CASSSGASSGQETQYF
cdr3_nt: TGCGCCAGCAGCTCGGGTGCGTCTAGCGGACAAGAGACCCAGTACTTC

j_call: TRBJ2-7
clone_size: -
d_call: -
v_call: TRBV21-1
cdr3_aa: CASTFLPQGDLYEQYF
cdr3_nt: TGTGCCAGCACCTTTCTCCCCCAGGGGGACCTCTACGAGCAGTACTTC

j_call: TRBJ2-5
clone_size: few
d_call: -
v_call: TRBV7-8
cdr3_aa: CASSLFAKSETQYF
cdr3_nt: TGTGCCAGCAGCTTATTTGCTAAATCAGAGACCCAGTACTTC

j_call: TRBJ2-1
clone_size: once
d_call: TRBD2
v_call: TRBV25-1
cdr3_aa: CASNPRGAGGLHEQFF
cdr3_nt: TGTGCCAGCAACCCCAGAGGGGCGGGGGGGCTACATGAGCAGTTCTTC

j_call: TRBJ2-2
clone_size: -
d_call: TRBD1
v_call: TRBV5-1
cdr3_aa: CASTERRDRATGELFF
cdr3_nt: TGCGCCAGCACGGAACGCCGGGACAGGGCCACCGGGGAGCTGTTTTTT

j_call: TRBJ2-7
clone_size: once
d_call: TRBD1
v_call: TRBV10-2
cdr3_aa: CASSESGTVYEQYF
cdr3_nt: TGCGCCAGCAGTGAGTCAGGGACAGTCTACGAGCAGTACTTC

j_call: TRBJ1-5
clone_size: -
d_call: -
v_call: TRBV6-1
cdr3_aa: CASSEIEGEGNQPQHF
cdr3_nt: TGTGCCAGCAGTGAAATAGAAGGGGAGGGCAATCAGCCCCAGCATTTT

j_call: TRBJ2-3
clone_size: -
d_call: TRBD1
v_call: TRBV10-3
cdr3_aa: CAISGAPTGVDTDTQYF
cdr3_nt: TGTGCCATCAGTGGGGCCCCCACAGGGGTAGACACAGATACGCAGTATTTT

j_call: TRBJ2-7
clone_size: -
d_call: -
v_call: TRBV11-2
cdr3_aa: CASSLGPEKYEQYF
cdr3_nt: TGTGCCAGCAGCTTAGGGCCGGAGAAATACGAGCAGTACTTC

j_call: TRBJ1-4
clone_size: few
d_call: -
v_call: TRBV4-1
cdr3_aa: CASSSQGLNEKLFF
cdr3_nt: TGCGCCAGCAGCTCACAGGGTCTTAATGAAAAACTGTTTTTT

j_call: TRBJ2-5
clone_size: -
d_call: TRBD1
v_call: TRBV5-4
cdr3_aa: CASSLTGDLETQYF
cdr3_nt: TGTGCCAGCAGCCTCACAGGGGATCTTGAGACCCAGTACTTC

j_call: TRBJ1-2
clone_size: once
d_call: -
v_call: TRBV15
cdr3_aa: CATSREATGNYYGYTF
cdr3_nt: TGTGCCACCAGCAGGGAAGCTACAGGGAATTACTATGGCTACACCTTC

j_call: TRBJ2-7
clone_size: -
d_call: TRBD1
v_call: TRBV5-5
cdr3_aa: CASSLFTGGYEQYF
cdr3_nt: TGTGCCAGCAGCTTGTTCACAGGGGGCTACGAGCAGTACTTC

j_call: TRBJ1-5
clone_size: -
d_call: TRBD1
v_call: TRBV28
cdr3_aa: CASSGQGGMSNQPQHF
cdr3_nt: TGTGCCAGCAGTGGACAGGGAGGAATGAGCAATCAGCCCCAGCATTTT